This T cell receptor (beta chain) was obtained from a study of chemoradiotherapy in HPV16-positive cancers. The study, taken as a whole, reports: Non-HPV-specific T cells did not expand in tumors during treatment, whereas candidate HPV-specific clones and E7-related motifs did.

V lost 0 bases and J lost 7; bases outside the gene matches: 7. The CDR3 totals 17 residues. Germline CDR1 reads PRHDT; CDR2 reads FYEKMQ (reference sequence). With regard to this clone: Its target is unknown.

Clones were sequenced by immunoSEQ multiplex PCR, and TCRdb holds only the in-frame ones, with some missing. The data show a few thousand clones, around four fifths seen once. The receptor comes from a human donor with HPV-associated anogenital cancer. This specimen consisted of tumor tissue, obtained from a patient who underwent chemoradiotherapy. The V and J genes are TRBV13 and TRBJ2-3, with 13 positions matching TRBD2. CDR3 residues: CASSLGLRLAGGNTQYF. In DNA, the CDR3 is TGTGCCAGCAGCTTAGGCCTCCGACTAGCGGGAGGCAATACGCAGTATTTT.